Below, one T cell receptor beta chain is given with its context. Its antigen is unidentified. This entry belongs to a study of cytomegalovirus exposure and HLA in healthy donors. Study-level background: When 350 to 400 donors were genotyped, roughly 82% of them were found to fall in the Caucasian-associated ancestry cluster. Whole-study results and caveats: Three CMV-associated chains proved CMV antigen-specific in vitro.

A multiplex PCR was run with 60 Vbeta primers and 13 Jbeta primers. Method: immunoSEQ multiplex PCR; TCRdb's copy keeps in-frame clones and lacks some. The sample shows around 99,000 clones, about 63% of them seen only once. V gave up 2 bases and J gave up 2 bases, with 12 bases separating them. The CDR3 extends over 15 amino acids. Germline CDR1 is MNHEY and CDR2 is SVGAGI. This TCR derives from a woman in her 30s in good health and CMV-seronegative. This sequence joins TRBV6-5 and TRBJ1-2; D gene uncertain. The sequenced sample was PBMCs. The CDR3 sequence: CASSYRGGGNYGYTF. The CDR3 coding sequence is TGTGCCAGCAGTTACCGCGGAGGCGGGAACTATGGCTACACCTTC.